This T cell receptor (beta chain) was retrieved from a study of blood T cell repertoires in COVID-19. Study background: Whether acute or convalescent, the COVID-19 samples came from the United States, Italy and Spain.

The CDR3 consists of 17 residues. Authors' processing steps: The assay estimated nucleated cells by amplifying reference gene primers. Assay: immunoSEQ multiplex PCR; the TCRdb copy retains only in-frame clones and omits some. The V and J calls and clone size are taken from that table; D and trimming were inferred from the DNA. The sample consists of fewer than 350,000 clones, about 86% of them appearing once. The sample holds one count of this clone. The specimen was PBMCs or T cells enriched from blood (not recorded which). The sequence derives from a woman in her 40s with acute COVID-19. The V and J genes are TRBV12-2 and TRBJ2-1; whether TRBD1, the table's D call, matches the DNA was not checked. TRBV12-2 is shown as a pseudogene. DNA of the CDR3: TGTGCAAGTCGCTTTAGAAACCGGACAGGAGCCTACAATGAGCAGTTCTTC. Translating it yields CASRFRNRTGAYNEQFF.